The 32 T cell receptor beta chains below come from one sample, sequenced in a study of T-cell memory formation after mild COVID-19. Via MiXCR, TCRdb re-called the 5' RACE reads, giving one row per CDR3 protein. Among hundreds of thousands of distinct CDR3 sequences, 20% were seen once, and the ten largest hold 20% to 25%. Sequencing input: PBMCs or a T cell subset sorted from them (not recorded which). Receptor source: a man younger than 35 who had mild COVID-19 (a few samples of this study predate the infection). Cell type and time point are not known.

In this sample, this clonotype turned up a few times. The rearrangement links TRBV6-5 to TRBJ2-1; the D is unclear. The germline CDR1 and CDR2 sequences are MNHEY and SVGAGI. The V gene lost 6 bases and the J gene lost 8 bases, with 5 bases spanning the gap. The CDR3 length is 10 residues. The CDR3 loop is CASSPHEQFF. The DNA for the CDR3 is TGTGCCAGCAGCCCACATGAGCAGTTCTTC.

This clonotype was seen a handful of times. The V call is TRBV7-9, the J call TRBJ2-3, with 8 bases aligning to TRBD1. Germline V gene sequence: CDR1 SEHNR, CDR2 FQNEAQ (reference sequence). This CDR3 is 15 amino acids long. V was clipped by 5 bases and J by 2 bases; unmatched bases: 6. The CDR3 region is CASSRDRGNTDTQYF. The CDR3 nucleotides read TGTGCCAGCAGCCGAGACAGGGGTAACACAGATACGCAGTATTTT.

The chain links TRBV12-3 or TRBV12-4 to TRBJ2-4; 11 nucleotides agree with TRBD2. The CDR3 length is 17 residues. J gave up 4 bases and V 3 bases, and 8 bases lay outside the gene matches. The CDR3 region has the DNA TGTGCCAGCAGTTTTGGCCTAGCGGGGGGCGGGAAAAACATTCAGTACTTC. Its translation: CASSFGLAGGGKNIQYF.

This clonotype was counted between two and nine times. This chain joins TRBV12-3 or TRBV12-4 and TRBJ2-4; D call uncertain. The CDR3 covers 15 residues. With 2 bases removed from V and 7 bases from J, the gap between germline ends came to 15 bases. The CDR3 loop is CASSLKATLENIQYF. The CDR3 DNA reads TGTGCCAGCAGTTTAAAGGCTACCCTGGAGAACATTCAGTACTTC.

V is TRBV4-2 and J is TRBJ1-2; D possibly corresponds to TRBD1 (5 bases). The CDR3 is 14 residues long. Germline V lookup: CDR1 LGHNA, CDR2 YNFKEQ. V was pared by 1 base and J by 7 bases, with 13 bases between. Here the CDR3 DNA reads TGTGCCAGCAGCCAAGTCGCGGGGCCAGGTGGCTACACCTTC. Protein: CASSQVAGPGGYTF.

This clonotype was observed a handful of times. The chain joins TRBV11-2 to TRBJ2-5; a weak D match, TRBD2 (5 bases). The V gene lost 7 bases and the J gene lost 5 bases, with 17 bases spanning the gap. Per germline, CDR1 SGHAT and CDR2 FQNNGV. The CDR3 has 14 amino acids. CDR3 in amino acids: CASTPYASSETQYF. CDR3 DNA sequence: TGTGCCAGCACCCCCTACGCTAGCAGTGAGACCCAGTACTTC.

The chain links TRBV23-1 to TRBJ2-1; D unclear. TRBV23-1 is assigned to the ORF class and has an uncertain function. The CDR3 sequence is 9 residues long. With 10 bases removed from V and 13 bases from J, the gap between germline ends came to 11 bases. The CDR3 DNA reads as TGCGCCACCTATATCACTCAGTTCTTC. Translating gives CATYITQFF.

This clonotype was detected a few times. The chain carries TRBV5-6 and TRBJ1-4, with TRBD1 matching over 8 bases. CDR1 and CDR2 (germline): SGHDT, YYEEEE. Germline trimming cut 6 bases from V and 3 bases from J; bases unmatched to any gene: 7. This CDR3 has 15 residues. In nucleotides, the CDR3 is TGTGCCAGCATCGGACAGGGAGCATCTAATGAAAAACTGTTTTTT. Amino acid sequence: CASIGQGASNEKLFF.

This clonotype appeared many times. The rearrangement joins TRBV19 to TRBJ2-7; 7 nucleotides agree with TRBD1. The germline V gene has CDR1 LNHDA and CDR2 SQIVND (reference sequence). The CDR3 loop spans 18 amino acids. The ends lost 0 bases at V and 0 bases at J; junction bases unmatched: 11. This chain's CDR3 is CASSIDRGCRDSSYEQYV. As DNA, the CDR3 is TGTGCCAGTAGTATAGATCGAGGATGTCGGGACAGCTCCTACGAGCAGTACGTC.

This clonotype was counted a few times. V and J are TRBV4-1 and TRBJ1-1, with a weak D call TRBD1 (5 bases). CDR1 and CDR2 (germline): MGHRA, YSYEKL. The germline V and J ends were trimmed by 6 bases and 4 bases, with 18 bases remaining between them. This CDR3 is 15 amino acids long. The CDR3 region is CASSLGAGLITEAFF. Written as DNA, the CDR3 is TGCGCCAGCAGTCTAGGGGCAGGGTTAATCACTGAAGCTTTCTTT.

The chain combines TRBV24-1 with TRBJ2-6; D possibly matches TRBD1 or TRBD2 (6 bases each). The germline V gene has CDR1 KGHDR and CDR2 SFDVKD. The CDR3 contains 14 residues. V was shortened by 9 bases and J by 4 bases, with 12 bases between the two germline ends. The CDR3 DNA follows: TGTGCCACCCACAGGGACTCCGGGGCCAACGTCCTGACTTTC. This sequence encodes CATHRDSGANVLTF.

This clonotype was seen a handful of times. The V gene is TRBV6-5, the J gene TRBJ2-3; D is possibly TRBD1 or TRBD2 (5 bases each). The CDR3 totals 16 residues. Germline CDR1 is MNHEY and CDR2 is SVGAGI. Trimming removed 2 bases at V and 2 bases at J, with 14 bases between. CDR3 nucleotide sequence: TGTGCCAGCAGTTACACGAGGGGTTCCCTCACAGATACGCAGTATTTT. It is translated as CASSYTRGSLTDTQYF.

This clonotype was seen just once. The V call is TRBV15, the J call TRBJ1-2; D gene unclear. The germline V gene encodes CDR1 LNHNV and CDR2 YYDKDF (reference sequence). Between the trimmed V and J ends, which lost 6 bases and 2 bases, there was a span of 10 bases. CDR3 size: 13 residues. The CDR3 spells CATSMRENYGYTF. The CDR3 DNA sequence: TGTGCCACCAGTATGCGAGAGAACTATGGCTACACCTTC.

This rearrangement joins TRBV6-5 to TRBJ2-7; TRBD2 might be the D (5 bases). V shed 6 bases and J shed 0 bases, with 12 bases lying between them. CDR1 and CDR2 (germline): MNHEY, SVGAGI. The CDR3 length is 14 residues. This CDR3 is CASRRGYSSYEQYV. The CDR3, as DNA: TGTGCCAGCAGACGAGGGTACAGCTCCTACGAGCAGTACGTC.

This chain links TRBV19 with TRBJ1-3, with D possibly matching TRBD1 (5 bases). V lost 3 bases and J lost 2, with 8 bases in between. This CDR3 contains 14 residues. The germline V gene encodes CDR1 LNHDA and CDR2 SQIVND (reference sequence). The CDR3 region has the DNA TGTGCCAGTAGTATCCGGGGACCTGGAAACACCATATATTTT. Translating gives CASSIRGPGNTIYF.

This clonotype turned up a few times. The chain has TRBV6-5 and TRBJ2-5, with D tentatively TRBD2 (5 bases). The CDR3 has 16 residues. The V end was cut by 0 bases, the J end by 5 bases, with 16 bases between. Germline assignment: CDR1 MNHEY and CDR2 SVGAGI. The CDR3 DNA follows: TGTGCCAGCAGTTACTCGAGAGCCACGGGGATGGAGACCCAGTACTTC. It specifies CASSYSRATGMETQYF.

This clonotype came up a few times. V gene TRBV29-1 combines with J gene TRBJ1-1; D gene uncertain. The V and J ends lost 1 base and 0 bases respectively, with 6 bases between them. CDR3 size: 13 residues. The V gene's germline CDR1 is SQVTM and CDR2 ANQGSEA. The CDR3 DNA is TGCAGCGTTGAAGGTCAGATGAACACTGAAGCTTTCTTT. Translating it yields CSVEGQMNTEAFF.

This clonotype was counted between two and nine times. The V gene is TRBV20-1, the J gene TRBJ2-7; 11 bases are a match to TRBD2. The CDR3 covers 14 residues. V lost 6 bases and J lost 2; bases outside the gene matches: 6. The germline CDR1 and CDR2 sequences are DFQATT and SNEGSKA (reference sequence). This chain's CDR3 is CSADPSGGTYEQYV. The DNA of the CDR3 is TGCAGTGCGGACCCTAGCGGGGGGACCTACGAGCAGTACGTC.

This clonotype was seen a handful of times. The V call is TRBV15, the J call TRBJ1-2; D possibly corresponds to TRBD1 (6 bases). From germline, CDR1 is LNHNV and CDR2 YYDKDF (reference sequence). The V gene lost 1 base and the J gene lost 0 bases, with 9 bases spanning the gap. The CDR3 spans 15 residues. In DNA form, the CDR3 reads TGTGCCACCAGCAGAGCCAGGGGAGCTAACTATGGCTACACCTTC. Its translation: CATSRARGANYGYTF.

This clonotype was found a few times. The chain has TRBV15 and TRBJ2-2, with D tentatively TRBD1 (5 bases). Trimming took 4 bases from V and 5 from J, leaving 11 bases between them. The length of the CDR3 is 14 residues. In germline, CDR1 is LNHNV, CDR2 YYDKDF (reference sequence). CDR3: CATSTQGITGELFF. DNA for the CDR3: TGTGCCACCAGCACTCAGGGCATAACCGGGGAGCTGTTTTTT.

V gene TRBV27 combines with J gene TRBJ1-5, with 7 bases that match TRBD1. The V gene's germline CDR1 is MNHEY and CDR2 SMNVEV (reference sequence). CDR3 size: 13 residues. V was pared by 6 bases and J by 9 bases, with 8 bases of the junction left unmatched. CDR3 residues: CASSLQGYGPQHF. CDR3 coding DNA: TGTGCCAGCAGCCTACAGGGGTATGGGCCCCAGCATTTT.

This clonotype was observed a few times. V usage is TRBV6-2 or TRBV6-3 and J usage is TRBJ2-7; 13 bases are a match to TRBD2. V was pared by 2 bases and J by 2 bases, with 6 bases of the junction left unmatched. The V gene's germline CDR1 is MNHEY and CDR2 SVGEGT. CDR3 length equals 17 residues. CDR3 coding DNA: TGTGCCAGCAGTTACGCGGGACTAGCGGGGCGGACCTACGAGCAGTACTTC. It yields the protein CASSYAGLAGRTYEQYF.

This clonotype came up a few times. V gene TRBV28 combines with J gene TRBJ1-5; D may be TRBD1 (5 bases). The CDR3 runs to 19 residues. V dropped 4 bases and J dropped 2 bases, with 24 bases sitting between them. Germline V gene lookup returns CDR1 MDHEN and CDR2 SYDVKM. This chain's CDR3 is CASSSPGGNPLWGNQPQHF. The CDR3 region has the DNA TGTGCCAGCAGTTCTCCGGGGGGGAATCCTCTCTGGGGCAATCAGCCCCAGCATTTT.

This clonotype turned up a few times. V gene TRBV5-1 combines with J gene TRBJ2-7, with 10 bases identical to TRBD1. This CDR3 is 13 amino acids long. Per the germline V gene, CDR1 is SGHRS and CDR2 is YFSETQ. The V and J ends lost 3 bases and 6 bases, in that order; junction bases with no gene match: 3. CDR3: CASSWGTGAEQYV. CDR3 sequence (DNA): TGCGCCAGCAGCTGGGGGACAGGGGCCGAGCAGTACGTC.

In this sample, this clonotype turned up many times. The chain carries TRBV6-5 and TRBJ1-6; no clear D. This CDR3 spans 14 amino acids. V was cut by 6 bases and J by 10 bases, with 16 bases left in between. The germline V gene has CDR1 MNHEY and CDR2 SVGAGI. The CDR3 here is CASRWTGLGSPLHF. The CDR3 coding sequence is TGTGCCAGCAGATGGACTGGATTGGGGTCACCCCTCCACTTT.

This chain joins TRBV3-1 and TRBJ2-1; D possibly corresponds to TRBD1 (5 bases). Germline-derived CDR1 and CDR2 are LGHDT and YNNKEL (reference sequence). V gave up 0 bases and J gave up 6 bases, with 18 bases separating them. The CDR3 length is 17 residues. CDR3 nucleotides: TGTGCCAGCAGCCAAGATGAGATAGGGGCTGGATTCAATGAGCAGTTCTTC. It is translated as CASSQDEIGAGFNEQFF.

Details on this clonotype: An end of the junction does not agree with germline; a read error may underlie this. V usage is TRBV11-2 and J usage is TRBJ2-3; 7 bases map to TRBD1. CDR1 SGHAT and CDR2 FQNNGV come from the germline V gene. The CDR3 extends over 15 amino acids. CDR3 amino acids: CARSFAGGSADTQYF. The CDR3 DNA is TGTGCCAGAAGCTTCGCAGGGGGTTCGGCAGATACGCAGTATTTT.

The CDR3 coding sequence is TGTGCCAGCAGTGAAGGACTAGAAGGCCCCCAAGAGACCCAGTACTTC. Translation: CASSEGLEGPQETQYF. The V call is TRBV6-1, the J call TRBJ2-5; a possible D gene is TRBD2 (6 bases). Germline V gene lookup returns CDR1 MNHNS and CDR2 SASEGT. With 1 base removed from V and 1 base from J, the gap between germline ends came to 13 bases. The CDR3 loop spans 16 amino acids.

The chain employs TRBV10-3 and TRBJ2-2; D ambiguous. Trimming shortened V by 7 bases and J by 4 bases, and 4 bases separated the two germline ends. This CDR3 region has 11 residues. Germline assignment: CDR1 ENHRY and CDR2 SYGVKD. CDR3 protein: CAIISTGELFF. In nucleotides, the CDR3 is TGTGCCATCATCAGCACCGGGGAGCTGTTTTTT.

This clonotype has only a few counts. In nucleotides, the CDR3 is TGCGCCAGCAGCGAAAGCGGGGGACCCTACAATGAGCAGTTCTTC. The encoded protein is CASSESGGPYNEQFF. V usage is TRBV10-1 and J usage is TRBJ2-1; 8 bases are a match to TRBD2. The CDR3 has 15 amino acids. Germline V gives CDR1 WNHNN, CDR2 SYGVQD (reference sequence). The V segment lost 6 bases and the J segment 2 bases; nucleotides outside the gene matches: 6.

This clonotype was seen only a few times. The chain has TRBV4-3 and TRBJ2-7; D is possibly TRBD2 (5 bases). Trimming removed 3 bases at V and 2 bases at J, with 14 bases between. The germline V gene has CDR1 LGHNA and CDR2 YSLEER. The CDR3 covers 15 residues. In DNA, the CDR3 is TGCGCCAGCAGCCACTTGGCCAGCGGTGCCTACGAGCAGTACTTC. Translating gives CASSHLASGAYEQYF.

The chain employs TRBV6-6 and TRBJ1-5; 11 bases are shared with TRBD1. The CDR3 extends over 16 amino acids. The germline V gene encodes CDR1 MNHNY and CDR2 SVGAGI (reference sequence). V shed 5 bases and J 6 bases; nucleotides not matched to a gene: 9. CDR3 nucleotide sequence: TGTGCCAGCAGTCACCTTGGACAGGGGGCAGGTCAGCCCCAGCATTTT. It encodes CASSHLGQGAGQPQHF.